This T cell receptor (beta chain) was profiled in a study of regulatory T cells in long-lasting Graves disease. Study-wide background: Newly diagnosed Graves' patients had under 3 months of antithyroid drugs. Notes on the study in general: Newly diagnosed Graves' patients exceeded persistent ones in TCR diversity.

Details on this clonotype: Antigen unknown.

Libraries of TCR beta came from iRepertoire HTBI primers plus Arm-PCR of CDR3 regions. Each CDR3 protein is one row after TCRdb ran MiXCR on the multiplex PCR reads. Among 620,000 or so distinct CDR3 sequences listed, roughly 16% were seen once. The time point: newly diagnosed GD, antithyroid drugs for less than 3 months. The TCR library was prepared using RNA isolated from PBMCs. This same sample was also part of a study on T cells in Graves' hyperthyroidism and ophthalmopathy. This second study says: In patients aged 18 to 65, hyperthyroidism was newly diagnosed, with duration under 2 months. A set of HTBI primers served as the primers for a first-round RT-PCR of the TCR CDR3.

The TCR was taken from a woman aged 25 to 39 with Graves disease. Specimen: peripheral blood mononuclear cells (PBMCs), collected at new diagnosis, from a patient treated with antithyroid drugs.

Written as DNA, the CDR3 is TGTGCCAGCAGCTTAGCGAATCTACGACAGTCCCATGAGCAGTTCTTC. Protein: CASSLANLRQSHEQFF. The rearrangement links TRBV7-2 to TRBJ2-1, with D maybe TRBD1 (5 bases). V was cut by 0 bases and J by 8 bases, with 17 bases left in between. The CDR3 totals 16 residues. Germline V gene lookup returns CDR1 SGHTA and CDR2 FQGNSA.